The clone carrying this T cell receptor beta chain was counted only a few times. The antigen is unknown. This sample stems from a study of siplizumab effects on memory and regulatory T cells. TCRdb keeps only in-frame clones here, not all; method: immunoSEQ multiplex PCR. Of about 56,000 clones listed, less than 98% are singletons. V shed 10 bases and J 3 bases; nucleotides not matched to a gene: 3. Germline CDR1 is SNHLY and CDR2 is FYNNEI. The CDR3 runs 13 residues. Regarding the study as a whole: In siplizumab conditions, mappable alloreactive CD4+ clones averaged about 64% Treg-derived, against 25% to 30% in controls. The study found naive T cells seemingly more diverse than memory cells and seemingly major alloresponse contributors.

V gene TRBV2 combines with J gene TRBJ2-1; 10 bases line up with TRBD2. The clonotype originates from a human donor in good health. The sequencing input was naive CD8+ T cells sorted from blood. The CDR3 DNA sequence: TGTGCCATTCTAGCGGGAGACTACAATGAGCAGTTCTTC. Protein product: CAILAGDYNEQFF.